This TCR beta chain was profiled in a study of quantifying T cell responses using KT2 cells. Study as a whole: TCR alpha and beta constant-region primers primed reverse transcription of RNA. A predetermined fluorescence threshold ended the second PCR, run as a qPCR.

General study findings and limits: KT2 clone alpha and beta sequence counts scaled linearly with input KT2 cell number.

The cDNA 3' end received a ligated oligonucleotide with a UMI. An equimolar mix of RC1.1 and RC1.2 primed the beta chain across TRBC1 and TRBC2. Starting with the second PCR, alpha and beta TCR chains went through separate processing. TCRdb reprocessed the UMI-ligation and nested PCR reads via MiXCR and lists one record per CDR3 protein. Counted here are 45,000 to 65,000 distinct CDR3 sequences, about 12% occurring once; the ten biggest clones make up roughly 9.5%. This clonotype was seen ten or more times. Its antigen is not identified. The sample is PBMC spiked with counted cells of clone KT2. The origin of this receptor is a human donor. Sequencing used PBMCs spiked with cells of the T cell clone KT2.

CDR3 amino acids: CASSLVIGGGNNEQFF. CDR3 sequence (DNA): TGTGCCAGCAGCTTAGTCATAGGCGGAGGGAACAATGAGCAGTTCTTC. The chain employs TRBV7-6 and TRBJ2-1; perhaps TRBD2 as D (6 bases). This CDR3 is built from 16 residues. Trimming took off 1 base at V and 5 bases at J, with 15 bases between the two ends. Germline V gene lookup returns CDR1 SGHVS and CDR2 FNYEAQ.